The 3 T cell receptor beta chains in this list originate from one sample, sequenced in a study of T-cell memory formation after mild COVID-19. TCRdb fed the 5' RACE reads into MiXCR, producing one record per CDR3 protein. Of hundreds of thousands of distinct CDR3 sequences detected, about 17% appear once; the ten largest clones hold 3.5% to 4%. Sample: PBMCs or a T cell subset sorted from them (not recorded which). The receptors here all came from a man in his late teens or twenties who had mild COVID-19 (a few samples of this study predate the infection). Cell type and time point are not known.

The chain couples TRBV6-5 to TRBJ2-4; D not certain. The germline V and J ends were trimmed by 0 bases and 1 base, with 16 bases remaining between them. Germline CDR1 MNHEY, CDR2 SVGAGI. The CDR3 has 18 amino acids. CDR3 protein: CASSYSGFIEGAKNIQYF. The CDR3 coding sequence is TGTGCCAGCAGTTACTCGGGCTTTATAGAAGGGGCCAAAAACATTCAGTACTTC.

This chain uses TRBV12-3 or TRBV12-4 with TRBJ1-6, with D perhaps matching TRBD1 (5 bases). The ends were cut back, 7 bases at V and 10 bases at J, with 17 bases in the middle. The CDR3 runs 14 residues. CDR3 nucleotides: TGTGCCAGCATCTTGGGGGGAGAAGGCTCACCCCTCCACTTT. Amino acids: CASILGGEGSPLHF.

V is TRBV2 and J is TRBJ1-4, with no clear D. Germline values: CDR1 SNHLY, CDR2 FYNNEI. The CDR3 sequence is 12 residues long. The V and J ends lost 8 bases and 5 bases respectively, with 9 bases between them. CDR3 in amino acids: CASSRANEKLFF. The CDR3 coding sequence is TGTGCCAGCTCCCGAGCCAATGAAAAACTGTTTTTT.